This TCR beta chain is drawn from a study of cytomegalovirus exposure and HLA in healthy donors. Primers for the PCR totalled 60 Vbeta and 13 Jbeta. The data were produced by immunoSEQ multiplex PCR, yet TCRdb's version contains in-frame clones alone and is incomplete. Altogether around 100,000 clones are present, about four fifths being singletons, with the ten largest covering over 5%. After removal of 2 bases from V and 0 bases from J, the junction contained 1 base not matched to a gene. The CDR3 contains 16 residues. The germline V gene encodes CDR1 SGHVS and CDR2 FQNEAQ. V is TRBV7-8 and J is TRBJ2-2; 9 nucleotides agree with TRBD1. This receptor was taken from a woman under 30 in good health and CMV-seropositive. Material: PBMCs. CDR3 amino acids: CASSLWDRANTGELFF. The CDR3 nucleotides read TGTGCCAGCAGCTTATGGGACAGGGCGAACACCGGGGAGCTGTTTTTT.